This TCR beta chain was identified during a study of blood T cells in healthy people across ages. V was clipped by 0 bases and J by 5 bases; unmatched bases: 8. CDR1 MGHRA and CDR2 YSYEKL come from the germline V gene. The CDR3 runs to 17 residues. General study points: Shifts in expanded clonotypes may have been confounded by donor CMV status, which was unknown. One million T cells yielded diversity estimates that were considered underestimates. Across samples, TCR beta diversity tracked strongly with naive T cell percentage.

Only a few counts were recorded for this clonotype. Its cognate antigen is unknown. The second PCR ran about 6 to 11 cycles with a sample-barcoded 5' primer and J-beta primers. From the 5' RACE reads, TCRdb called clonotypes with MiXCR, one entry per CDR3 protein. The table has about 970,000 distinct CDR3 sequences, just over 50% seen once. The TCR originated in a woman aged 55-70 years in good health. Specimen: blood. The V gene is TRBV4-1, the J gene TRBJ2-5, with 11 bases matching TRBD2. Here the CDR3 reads CASSQEASGRTGETQYF. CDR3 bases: TGCGCCAGCAGCCAAGAGGCTAGCGGGAGGACAGGGGAGACCCAGTACTTC.